This T cell receptor (beta chain) was sequenced for a study of blood T cell repertoires in COVID-19. Overall study context: The samples span acute and convalescent COVID-19 from the United States, Italy and Spain.

This clone was counted once. The CDR3 extends over 17 amino acids. V lost 1 base, J lost 0 bases, and 5 bases stayed unmatched. Per germline, CDR1 KGHDR and CDR2 SFDVKD. In the original analysis: Amplifying reference gene primers gave estimates of nucleated cell counts. TCRdb keeps only in-frame clones here, not all; method: immunoSEQ multiplex PCR. V and J calls and clone size come straight from that table; D and trimming were deduced from the DNA. Among some 370,000 clones listed, 90% were seen once. The sample taken for sequencing was peripheral blood. This chain joins TRBV24-1 and TRBJ2-3, with 8 bases that match TRBD1. This TCR was recovered from a young man with active or convalescent COVID-19. The CDR3 loop reads CATSDFGQGASTDTQYF. CDR3 bases: TGTGCCACCAGTGATTTCGGTCAGGGGGCGAGCACAGATACGCAGTATTTT.